The source of this T cell receptor (beta chain) is a study of cytomegalovirus exposure and HLA in healthy donors. Whole-study results and caveats: Later on, an analysis tied 15,000 to 20,000 TCR beta sequences to HLA alleles at 0.05 false discovery rate.

Vbeta (60) and Jbeta (13) primers were used in the PCR. Per the study methods: The count from a later analysis was about 80 million unique TCR beta chains, 9 million to 12 million of them shared. Some clones are missing from TCRdb's copy, which holds only in-frame ones; the method was immunoSEQ multiplex PCR. The V and J calls and the clone size are those of that table, but D and trimming were determined from the DNA. This table has some 160,000 clones, approximately 84% appearing once. The CDR3 extends over 15 amino acids. The V segment lost 5 bases and the J segment 7 bases; nucleotides outside the gene matches: 10. Germline CDR1 is LNHDA and CDR2 is SQIVND (reference sequence). About this clone itself: Antigen: not known.

The sequenced sample consisted of PBMCs. This chain links TRBV19 with TRBJ1-5; 8 bases are shared with TRBD1. The sequence derives from a male donor in good health and CMV-seropositive. The DNA for the CDR3 is TGTGCCAGTAGTGCGGACAGGGCAAACGACCAGCCCCAGCATTTT. As protein: CASSADRANDQPQHF.